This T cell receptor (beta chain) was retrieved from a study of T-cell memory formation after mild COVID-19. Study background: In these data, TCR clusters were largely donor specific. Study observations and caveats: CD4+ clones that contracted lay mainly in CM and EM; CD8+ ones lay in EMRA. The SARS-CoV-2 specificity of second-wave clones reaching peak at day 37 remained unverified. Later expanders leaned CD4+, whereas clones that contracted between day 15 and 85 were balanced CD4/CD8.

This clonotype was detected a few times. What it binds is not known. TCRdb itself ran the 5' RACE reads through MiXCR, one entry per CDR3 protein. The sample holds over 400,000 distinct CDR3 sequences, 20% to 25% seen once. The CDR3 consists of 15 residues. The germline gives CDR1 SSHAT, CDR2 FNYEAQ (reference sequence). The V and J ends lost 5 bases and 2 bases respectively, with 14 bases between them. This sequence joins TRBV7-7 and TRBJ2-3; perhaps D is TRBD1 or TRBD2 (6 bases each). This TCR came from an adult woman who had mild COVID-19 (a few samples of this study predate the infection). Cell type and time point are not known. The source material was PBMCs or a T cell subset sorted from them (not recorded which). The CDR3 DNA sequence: TGTGCCAGCAGCGCGGGGACACACCCCACAGATACGCAGTATTTT. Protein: CASSAGTHPTDTQYF.